These 16 T cell receptor beta chains originate from one sample sequenced in a study of T cells in Graves' hyperthyroidism and ophthalmopathy. RNA transcripts gave rise to amplified TCR beta CDR3 regions. Primed by the HTBI set, a first-round RT-PCR was run on the TCR CDR3. TCRdb reprocessed the multiplex PCR reads via MiXCR and lists one record per CDR3 protein. The sample records about 710,000 distinct CDR3 sequences, about a sixth being singletons. The sample comprised blood. The receptors originated from a man younger than 35 with Graves' hyperthyroidism.

About this clonotype itself: A much larger clonotype is one base distant, so this may be a read error. The CDR3: CSQADQETQHF. The CDR3 bases are TGCAGCCAAGCGGACCAAGAGACCCAGCACTTC. The genes are TRBV20-1 and TRBJ2-5, with a weak D call TRBD2 (5 bases). Germline V gene sequence: CDR1 DFQATT, CDR2 SNEGSKA (reference sequence). This CDR3 has 11 residues.

This clonotype was observed a handful of times. V and J are TRBV7-2 and TRBJ1-1; D may be TRBD1 (5 bases). V gave up 1 base and J gave up 7 bases, with 13 bases separating them. Germline lookup yields CDR1 SGHTA and CDR2 FQGNSA. There are 14 residues in the CDR3. The CDR3 loop reads CASSLGWGGSEAFF. As DNA, the CDR3 is TGTGCCAGCAGCTTAGGTTGGGGGGGTAGTGAAGCTTTCTTT.

Comment on this clonotype: A read error may be the cause here, since a much bigger clone is one base away. The chain recombines TRBV12-3 or TRBV12-4 with TRBJ2-5, with a tentative D call TRBD2 (6 bases). This CDR3 has 14 amino acids. The CDR3 DNA sequence: TGTGCCAACAGTTTAGGACTAATACAAGAGACCCAGTACTTC. It yields the protein CANSLGLIQETQYF.

This clonotype has a handful of counts. The rearrangement joins TRBV5-1 to TRBJ1-3, with D unresolved. Germline loops: CDR1 SGHRS, CDR2 YFSETQ. This CDR3 is built from 17 residues. The ends were cut back, 0 bases at V and 3 bases at J, with 16 bases in the middle. The CDR3: CASSLDPEKLGGNTIYF. CDR3 coding DNA: TGCGCCAGCAGCTTGGATCCGGAAAAACTCGGTGGAAACACCATATATTTT.

Notes on this clonotype: A much more abundant neighbour one base away suggests this may be a read error. J is TRBJ1-2 and V is TRBV30; the D gene is possibly TRBD1 (5 bases). Germline loops: CDR1 GTSNPN, CDR2 SVGIG (reference sequence). V shed 4 bases and J shed 4 bases, with 19 bases lying between them. The CDR3 extends over 15 amino acids. CDR3 residues: CAWTKRERGTYGYTF. CDR3 DNA sequence: TGTGCCTGGACTAAACGGGAAAGGGGCACCTATGGCTACACCTTC.

The chain employs TRBV4-1 and TRBJ2-7; 8 nucleotides match TRBD2. The CDR3 runs to 17 residues. Germline CDR1 MGHRA, CDR2 YSYEKL. With V trimmed by 4 bases and J by 3 bases, 14 bases remained unmatched. CDR3 amino acids: CASSRLFPAGGGYEQYF. As DNA, the CDR3 is TGCGCCAGCAGCCGCCTGTTTCCGGCGGGAGGCGGCTACGAGCAGTACTTC.

This clonotype appeared many times. The rearrangement uses TRBV28 and TRBJ2-7; 8 bases line up with TRBD1. V lost 6 bases and J lost 0; bases outside the gene matches: 7. The germline gives CDR1 MDHEN, CDR2 SYDVKM. The CDR3 loop spans 15 amino acids. The CDR3 nucleotides are TGTGCCAGCAGCTCCTGGACAGGGCGCTCCTACGAGCAGTACTTC. Protein product: CASSSWTGRSYEQYF. Supplemented by reference TRBV28 and TRBJ2-7, the full variable domain reads DVKVTQSSRYLVKRTGEKVFLECVQDMDHENMFWYRQDPGLGLRLIYFSYDVKMKEKGDIPEGYSVSREKKERFSLILESASTNQTSMYLCASSSWTGRSYEQYFGPGTRLTVT.

The J gene is TRBJ2-2, the V gene TRBV5-1, with D possibly being TRBD2 (5 bases). Trimming took off 3 bases at V and 4 bases at J, with 13 bases between the two ends. The length of the CDR3 is 15 residues. Per germline, CDR1 SGHRS and CDR2 YFSETQ. The CDR3 coding sequence is TGCGCCAGCAGCTCGTTAGCCCGGGGCACCGGGGAGCTGTTTTTT. Translation gives CASSSLARGTGELFF.

This clonotype was seen a few times. The J gene is TRBJ1-2, the V gene TRBV27, with D possibly being TRBD1 (6 bases). Trimming cost V 0 bases and J 4 bases, with 9 bases left between them. Looked up from germline, CDR1 is MNHEY and CDR2 is SMNVEV (reference sequence). The CDR3 has 14 amino acids. The CDR3 DNA is TGTGCCAGCAGTTTATCGCAGGGGCCCTATGGCTACACCTTC. This encodes CASSLSQGPYGYTF.

This clonotype came up a few times. The chain links TRBV5-1 to TRBJ1-4, with D perhaps TRBD1 (5 bases). There are 15 residues in the CDR3. V was cut by 2 bases and J by 8 bases, with 16 bases left in between. CDR1 SGHRS and CDR2 YFSETQ come from the germline V gene. The CDR3 is CASSFLGTSREKLFF. The CDR3 region has the DNA TGCGCCAGCAGCTTTCTCGGGACGAGTCGGGAAAAACTGTTTTTT. Filled out from reference TRBV5-1 and TRBJ1-4, the complete variable domain reads KAGVTQTPRYLIKTRGQQVTLSCSPISGHRSVSWYQQTPGQGLQFLFEYFSETQRNKGNFPGRFSGRQFSNSRSEMNVSTLELGDSALYLCASSFLGTSREKLFFGSGTQLSVL.

This clonotype showed up many times. This CDR3 is CASSLALREMDTQYF. Written as DNA, the CDR3 is TGTGCCAGCTCATTAGCGCTACGGGAGATGGATACGCAGTATTTT. The chain uses TRBV18 and TRBJ2-3, with D maybe TRBD2 (6 bases). The CDR3 has 15 residues. With 5 bases removed from V and 6 bases from J, the gap between germline ends came to 18 bases. CDR1 is KGHSH and CDR2 is LQKENI in the germline V gene. Combining the CDR3 with reference TRBV18 and TRBJ2-3 gives the whole variable domain NAGVMQNPRHLVRRRGQEARLRCSPMKGHSHVYWYRQLPEEGLKFMVYLQKENIIDESGMPKERFSAEFPKEGPSILRIQQVVRGDSAAYFCASSLALREMDTQYFGPGTRLTVL.

This clonotype was seen a handful of times. The genes are TRBV5-6 and TRBJ1-1; D is undetermined. CDR1 SGHDT and CDR2 YYEEEE come from the germline V gene. The CDR3 has 14 residues. V lost 2 bases, J lost 4 bases, and 12 bases lay in between. This CDR3 reads CASSFWGMGTEAFF. In DNA form, the CDR3 reads TGTGCCAGCAGCTTTTGGGGAATGGGCACTGAAGCTTTCTTT.

This clonotype was detected ten times or more. V is TRBV9 and J is TRBJ2-7, with D unresolved. Trimming removed 3 bases at V and 2 bases at J, with 9 bases between. Germline V gives CDR1 SGDLS, CDR2 YYNGEE. This CDR3 spans 13 amino acids. The CDR3 is CASSATPTYEQYF. The CDR3 bases are TGTGCCAGCAGCGCGACTCCAACCTACGAGCAGTACTTC.

This clonotype was found many times. This chain joins TRBV7-2 and TRBJ2-1; TRBD2 matches 10 bases. The CDR3 contains 15 residues. The germline CDR1 and CDR2 sequences are SGHTA and FQGNSA. V lost 3 bases to trimming and J lost 6 bases; unmatched junction nucleotides: 5. CDR3 nucleotides: TGTGCCAGCAGCTTCCTAGCGGGAGCCGGCAATGAGCAGTTCTTC. Amino acids: CASSFLAGAGNEQFF. Full variable domain (outside the CDR3, taken from reference TRBV7-2 and TRBJ2-1): GAGVSQSPSNKVTEKGKDVELRCDPISGHTALYWYRQSLGQGLEFLIYFQGNSAPDKSGLPSDRFSAERTGGSVSTLTIQRTQQEDSAVYLCASSFLAGAGNEQFFGPGTRLTVL.

The gene calls are TRBV7-2 and TRBJ2-1; possible D gene TRBD2, 5 bases. The length of the CDR3 is 14 residues. Trimming took 11 bases from V and 7 from J, leaving 21 bases between them. Germline CDR1 is SGHTA and CDR2 is FQGNSA. The CDR3 region is CAESRLADINEQFF. CDR3 bases: TGTGCCGAAAGTCGGCTAGCTGATATAAATGAGCAGTTCTTC.

This clonotype has more than one count but fewer than ten. The V and J genes are TRBV3-1 and TRBJ1-2; tentative D call: TRBD1 (6 bases). This CDR3 is 16 amino acids long. V was trimmed by 0 bases and J by 7 bases, leaving 18 bases between them. In germline, CDR1 is LGHDT, CDR2 YNNKEL (reference sequence). CDR3 DNA sequence: TGTGCCAGCAGCCAAGATCTGTCTGGACAGTTATCTGGCTACACCTTC. Translation: CASSQDLSGQLSGYTF.